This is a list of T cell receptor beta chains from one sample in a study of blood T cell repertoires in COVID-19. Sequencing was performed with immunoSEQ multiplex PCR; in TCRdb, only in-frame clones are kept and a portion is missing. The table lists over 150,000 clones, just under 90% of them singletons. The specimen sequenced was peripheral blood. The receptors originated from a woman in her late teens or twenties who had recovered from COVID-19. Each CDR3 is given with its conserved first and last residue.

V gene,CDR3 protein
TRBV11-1,CASSHRKLLADEQFF
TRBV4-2,CASSPGLAREQFF
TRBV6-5,CASRMEGFSYGYTF
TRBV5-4,CASSPRLDGEQFF
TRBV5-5,CASSFPQGSGTGELFF
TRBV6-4,CASSETDSPYYEQYF
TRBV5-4,CASSIATGANVLTF
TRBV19,CASAGTEETQYF
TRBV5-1,CASSLTLLGTDNEQFF
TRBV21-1,CASTPRSTGLGSPLHF
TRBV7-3,CASSLKGGDLLNIQYF
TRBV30,CAWQTDRQSSPLHF
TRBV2,CATNSGTGGVNEQFF
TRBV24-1,CATSDPVLNTDTQYF
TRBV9,CASSRQGGSYNEQFF
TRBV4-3,CASSQDGASGGLAKNIQYF
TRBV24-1,CATSEGGRPQYF
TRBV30,CAWSFSRNTEAFF
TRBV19,CASSLRFGNQPQHF
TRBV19,CASSRQEGGKTFF
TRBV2,CASSEDQGVLSYNEQFF
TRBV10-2,CASSLTSVDYNEQFF
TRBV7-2,CASSLGGSRAYEQYF
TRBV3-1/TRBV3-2,CASSRLAGNTDTQYF
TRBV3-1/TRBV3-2,CASSPKRVGGDSPLHF
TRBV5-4,CASSSVTGDNEQFF
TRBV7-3,CASSLGTGDHNEQFF
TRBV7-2,CASSSGLAGRDTQYF
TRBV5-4,CASSRQGTNTGELFF
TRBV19,CASTPLAGAVTDTQYF
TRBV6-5,CASSYGAAYTF
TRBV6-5,CASSSTGFSYYGYTF